The 32 T cell receptor beta chains presented below share a single source sample, sequenced in a study of blood T cell repertoires in COVID-19. This table comes from immunoSEQ multiplex PCR, and its TCRdb copy is limited to in-frame clones, with some not included. The table has some 74,000 clones, roughly 87% seen once. Specimen: peripheral blood. The source of these receptors is a man in his forties or fifties with acute or convalescent COVID-19.

The chain employs TRBV7-6 and TRBJ1-6; D may be TRBD1 (6 bases). From germline, CDR1 is SGHVS and CDR2 FNYEAQ. This CDR3 is built from 16 residues. V was shortened by 5 bases and J by 6 bases, with 17 bases between the two germline ends. In nucleotides, the CDR3 is TGTGCCAGCAGCACGTCCGGCAGGGGTGTTAATTCACCCCTCCACTTT. It yields the protein CASSTSGRGVNSPLHF.

About this clone itself: Other DNA sequences of this sample code for an identical CDR3. The genes are TRBV18 and TRBJ1-5; 9 nucleotides align to TRBD1. In germline, CDR1 is KGHSH, CDR2 LQKENI. Trimming at V came to 3 bases and at J to 7 bases, leaving 4 bases not matched to a gene. This CDR3 comprises 14 residues. The CDR3 region has the DNA TGTGCCAGCTCACCGGGACAGGGACGGCAGCCCCAGCATTTT. Its translation: CASSPGQGRQPQHF.

The chain joins TRBV19 to TRBJ1-2; 11 bases are shared with TRBD1. Germline V gene data show CDR1 as LNHDA and CDR2 as SQIVND (reference sequence). With V trimmed by 5 bases and J by 4 bases, 6 bases remained unmatched. CDR3 length: 15 amino acids. The CDR3 DNA follows: TGTGCCAGTAGTCAAGGACAGGGGGCAGTCTATGGCTACACCTTC. Translating gives CASSQGQGAVYGYTF. The variable domain in full, completed from reference TRBV19 and TRBJ1-2, reads DGGITQSPKYLFRKEGQNVTLSCEQNLNHDAMYWYRQDPGQGLRLIYYSQIVNDFQKGDIAEGYSVSREKKESFPLTVTSAQKNPTAFYLCASSQGQGAVYGYTFGSGTRLTVV.

Comment on this clone: Different DNA sequences within this sample yield the same CDR3. The chain links TRBV27 to TRBJ1-1; D not resolved. CDR1 and CDR2 (germline): MNHEY, SMNVEV (reference sequence). V was pared by 0 bases and J by 1 base, with 3 bases between. The CDR3 has 13 residues. The CDR3: CASSLSRNTEAFF. The CDR3 DNA reads as TGTGCCAGCAGTTTATCCCGGAACACTGAAGCTTTCTTT.

This clone was detected a few times. The chain couples TRBV19 to TRBJ1-2, with a weak D call TRBD1 (6 bases). Per germline, CDR1 LNHDA and CDR2 SQIVND (reference sequence). V was cut by 3 bases and J by 5 bases, with 10 bases left in between. The CDR3 is 13 amino acids. CDR3 in DNA: TGTGCCAGTAGTATGAGGGACAAGTATGGCTACACCTTC. It specifies CASSMRDKYGYTF.

This clone came up a few times. The chain links TRBV19 to TRBJ1-2; 12 positions agree with TRBD1. The CDR3 totals 18 residues. Looked up from germline, CDR1 is LNHDA and CDR2 is SQIVND (reference sequence). Germline trimming cut 5 bases from V and 4 bases from J; bases unmatched to any gene: 14. CDR3 amino acids: CASSSAGTGGLGRYGYTF. The CDR3 DNA is TGTGCCAGTAGTTCGGCCGGGACAGGGGGCCTCGGCCGCTATGGCTACACCTTC. Using reference TRBV19 and TRBJ1-2 for the parts outside the CDR3, the full variable domain is DGGITQSPKYLFRKEGQNVTLSCEQNLNHDAMYWYRQDPGQGLRLIYYSQIVNDFQKGDIAEGYSVSREKKESFPLTVTSAQKNPTAFYLCASSSAGTGGLGRYGYTFGSGTRLTVV.

The rearrangement joins TRBV3-1 (or the pseudogene TRBV3-2) to TRBJ2-7; 11 nucleotides line up with TRBD1. From germline, CDR1 is LGHDT and CDR2 YNNKEL (reference sequence). V dropped 4 bases and J dropped 1; count of bases not matched to a gene: 3. The CDR3 length is 15 residues. CDR3 loop: CASSPRDRGSYEQYF. The CDR3 DNA sequence: TGTGCCAGCAGCCCGCGGGACAGGGGGTCCTACGAGCAGTACTTC.

The genes are TRBV5-4 and TRBJ1-1; 10 positions agree with TRBD1. The V segment lost 2 bases and the J segment 4 bases; nucleotides outside the gene matches: 5. Germline V gene lookup returns CDR1 SGHNT and CDR2 YYREEE (reference sequence). This CDR3 has 15 amino acids. This chain's CDR3 is CASSFGQGVATEAFF. CDR3 sequence (DNA): TGTGCCAGCAGCTTCGGACAGGGGGTTGCCACTGAAGCTTTCTTT. Filled out from reference TRBV5-4 and TRBJ1-1, the complete variable domain reads ETGVTQSPTHLIKTRGQQVTLRCSSQSGHNTVSWYQQALGQGPQFIFQYYREEENGRGNFPPRFSGLQFPNYSSELNVNALELDDSALYLCASSFGQGVATEAFFGQGTRLTVV.

The J gene is TRBJ2-1, the V gene TRBV18, with 9 bases aligning to TRBD1. The CDR3 has 14 amino acids. V gave up 2 bases and J gave up 9 bases; unmatched junction bases: 5. Germline values: CDR1 KGHSH, CDR2 LQKENI. CDR3 in DNA: TGTGCCAGCTCACCAGGGACAGGGCGGGGTGAGCAGTTCTTC. Translating it yields CASSPGTGRGEQFF.

The V and J genes are TRBV18 and TRBJ2-3; TRBD1 aligns across 7 bases. The CDR3 totals 15 residues. CDR1 and CDR2 (germline): KGHSH, LQKENI. Trimming at V came to 6 bases and at J to 0 bases, leaving 6 bases not matched to a gene. The CDR3 DNA reads TGTGCCAGCTCCCAGGGACAGAGTAGCACAGATACGCAGTATTTT. It translates to CASSQGQSSTDTQYF.

The chain joins TRBV6-5 to TRBJ2-7; D is possibly TRBD2 (6 bases). Trimming shortened V by 8 bases and J by 3 bases, and 17 bases separated the two germline ends. CDR1 and CDR2 (germline): MNHEY, SVGAGI. This CDR3 has 14 residues. DNA for the CDR3: TGTGCCAGCGGACGCGTTGGGGGGTTCTACGAGCAGTACTTC. It specifies CASGRVGGFYEQYF.

The V gene is TRBV19, the J gene TRBJ2-2; 10 nucleotides line up with TRBD1. CDR3 length: 18 residues. Germline CDR1 reads LNHDA; CDR2 reads SQIVND (reference sequence). V was clipped by 3 bases and J by 3 bases; unmatched bases: 10. CDR3 bases: TGTGCCAGTAGTATGGGTAGGGACAGGGGAGTTTACACCGGGGAGCTGTTTTTT. Protein: CASSMGRDRGVYTGELFF. Based on the CDR3 plus reference TRBV19 and TRBJ2-2, the full variable domain is DGGITQSPKYLFRKEGQNVTLSCEQNLNHDAMYWYRQDPGQGLRLIYYSQIVNDFQKGDIAEGYSVSREKKESFPLTVTSAQKNPTAFYLCASSMGRDRGVYTGELFFGEGSRLTVL.

This chain connects TRBV7-2 to TRBJ2-2; 7 nucleotides match TRBD2. Germline trimming cut 1 base from V and 2 bases from J; bases unmatched to any gene: 4. Looked up from germline, CDR1 is SGHTA and CDR2 is FQGNSA. This CDR3 contains 16 residues. The chain's CDR3 is CASSLGGGVNTGELFF. The CDR3, as DNA: TGTGCCAGCAGCTTAGGCGGGGGAGTTAACACCGGGGAGCTGTTTTTT.

The chain recombines TRBV28 with TRBJ1-2, with D unclear. Germline V gives CDR1 MDHEN, CDR2 SYDVKM. This CDR3 has 13 amino acids. With 7 bases removed from V and 4 bases from J, the gap between germline ends came to 13 bases. CDR3 sequence: CASTPWQAYGYTF. CDR3 in DNA: TGTGCCAGCACCCCGTGGCAGGCCTATGGCTACACCTTC.

This chain uses TRBV19 with TRBJ2-2, with no clear D. Trimming removed 6 bases from V and 6 bases from J, with 8 bases in between. CDR1 LNHDA and CDR2 SQIVND come from the germline V gene (reference sequence). The CDR3 runs to 12 residues. The DNA for the CDR3 is TGTGCCAGTAGAGCGTTTCCCGGGGAGCTGTTTTTT. Encoded protein: CASRAFPGELFF.

In this sample, this clone turned up a few times. The chain recombines TRBV10-3 with TRBJ2-7, with 7 bases identical to TRBD2. CDR1 and CDR2 from the germline V gene are ENHRY and SYGVKD. This CDR3 is built from 13 residues. The trim removed 6 bases at V and 3 bases at J, leaving 5 bases unmatched. The DNA of the CDR3 is TGTGCCATCAGGACTAGCACTCACTACGAGCAGTACTTC. As protein: CAIRTSTHYEQYF.

CDR3 DNA sequence: TGTGCCAGCAGCCCACAACTGGACAGGGCTGGGGCCAACGTCCTGACTTTC. Translation: CASSPQLDRAGANVLTF. This sequence joins TRBV5-5 and TRBJ2-6; TRBD1 matches at 8 bases. This CDR3 has 17 residues. The germline CDR1 and CDR2 sequences are SGHKS and YYEKEE (reference sequence). Trimming removed 4 bases from V and 2 bases from J; junction bases left unmatched: 8.

This chain links TRBV10-3 with TRBJ1-2; TRBD1 aligns across 8 bases. Germline trimming cut 6 bases from V and 8 bases from J; bases unmatched to any gene: 8. The V gene's germline CDR1 is ENHRY and CDR2 SYGVKD. CDR3 length: 13 amino acids. The CDR3 protein is CAISRQGAGGYTF. The CDR3 DNA sequence: TGTGCCATCAGCCGCCAGGGGGCCGGGGGCTACACCTTC.

V usage is TRBV4-2 and J usage is TRBJ2-5; 8 nucleotides align to TRBD2. Germline lookup yields CDR1 LGHNA and CDR2 YNFKEQ. J lost 3 bases, V lost 1 base, and 1 base had no gene match. This CDR3 spans 14 amino acids. The CDR3 bases are TGTGCCAGCAGCCAAGTTAGCGGGGAAGAGACCCAGTACTTC. Encoded protein: CASSQVSGEETQYF.

The genes are TRBV9 and TRBJ2-2; D might be TRBD2 (6 bases). The V end was cut by 2 bases, the J end by 6 bases, with 14 bases between. The CDR3 has 15 residues. Per the germline V gene, CDR1 is SGDLS and CDR2 is YYNGEE. The CDR3 sequence: CASSVLDYSPGELFF. As DNA, the CDR3 is TGTGCCAGCAGCGTCTTGGACTATTCACCCGGGGAGCTGTTTTTT. Drawing the rest from reference TRBV9 and TRBJ2-2, the complete variable domain is DSGVTQTPKHLITATGQRVTLRCSPRSGDLSVYWYQQSLDQGLQFLIQYYNGEERAKGNILERFSAQQFPDLHSELNLSSLELGDSALYFCASSVLDYSPGELFFGEGSRLTVL.

This clone has just one count. The chain couples TRBV28 to TRBJ2-7, with a possible D match to TRBD1 (6 bases). The CDR3 runs to 14 residues. The V gene's germline CDR1 is MDHEN and CDR2 SYDVKM. V dropped 4 bases and J dropped 0 bases, with 10 bases sitting between them. For the CDR3, the DNA is TGTGCCAGCAGTTGGACAGATTTCTCCTACGAGCAGTACTTC. It is translated as CASSWTDFSYEQYF.

The J gene is TRBJ2-1, the V gene TRBV27, with 7 bases identical to TRBD2. J lost 6 bases, V lost 8 bases, and 10 bases had no gene match. This CDR3 is 14 amino acids long. In germline, CDR1 is MNHEY, CDR2 SMNVEV (reference sequence). CDR3 sequence (DNA): TGTGCCAGCTTTAGACGGGGGGTAAGCAATGAGCAGTTCTTC. It specifies CASFRRGVSNEQFF.

The chain links TRBV19 to TRBJ1-5; no clear D gene. The CDR3 sequence is 17 residues long. CDR1 is LNHDA, CDR2 SQIVND, per germline (reference sequence). V was clipped by 0 bases and J by 3 bases, with 15 bases between them. The CDR3 here is CASSIDLGTHSNQPQHF. The CDR3 bases are TGTGCCAGTAGTATAGATCTGGGCACCCACTCCAATCAGCCCCAGCATTTT.

The chain links TRBV30 to TRBJ1-4, with TRBD1 as a possible D gene (6 bases). Trimming took 2 bases from V and 3 from J, leaving 10 bases between them. CDR3 size: 14 residues. Per germline, CDR1 GTSNPN and CDR2 SVGIG (reference sequence). The DNA for the CDR3 is TGTGCCTGGAGTATGACAGGATCTAATGAAAAACTGTTTTTT. It codes for CAWSMTGSNEKLFF.

This chain links TRBV9 with TRBJ1-2; tentative D call: TRBD1 (5 bases). This CDR3 spans 15 amino acids. Germline loops: CDR1 SGDLS, CDR2 YYNGEE. The V end lost 4 bases, the J end lost 2 bases, and 15 bases lay between the germline ends. CDR3 protein: CASSPGSGGNYGYTF. CDR3 sequence (DNA): TGTGCCAGCAGCCCAGGTTCCGGGGGGAACTATGGCTACACCTTC.

V is TRBV6-5 and J is TRBJ2-2, with D perhaps matching TRBD1 (6 bases). Trimming stripped 5 bases from V and 6 bases from J, with 10 bases between. From germline, CDR1 is MNHEY and CDR2 SVGAGI. There are 13 residues in the CDR3. The CDR3 coding sequence is TGTGCCAGCAGTCGCCAGGGGTCCGGGGAGCTGTTTTTT. As protein: CASSRQGSGELFF.

The rearrangement joins TRBV27 to TRBJ1-5; D perhaps matches TRBD1 (6 bases). Germline V gene lookup returns CDR1 MNHEY and CDR2 SMNVEV (reference sequence). The ends were cut back, 5 bases at V and 4 bases at J, with 15 bases in the middle. This CDR3 region has 15 residues. The CDR3 bases are TGTGCCAGCAGTCAATCAGGGGCCCGAAATCAGCCCCAGCATTTT. As protein: CASSQSGARNQPQHF.

In nucleotides, the CDR3 is TGTGCCAGCAGCAACGACAGGAGCTCTGGGGCCAACGTCCTGACTTTC. Translated, it gives CASSNDRSSGANVLTF. The rearrangement uses TRBV9 and TRBJ2-6, with D tentatively TRBD1 (6 bases). From germline, CDR1 is SGDLS and CDR2 YYNGEE. V was trimmed by 4 bases and J by 0 bases, leaving 11 bases between them. The CDR3 length is 16 residues.

This clone showed up just once. This chain connects TRBV9 to TRBJ1-5, with a possible D match to TRBD1 (5 bases). The ends were cut back, 4 bases at V and 3 bases at J, with 11 bases in the middle. The CDR3 is 14 residues long. In germline, CDR1 is SGDLS, CDR2 YYNGEE. This chain's CDR3 is CASSPQGDNQPQHF. In nucleotides, the CDR3 is TGTGCCAGCAGCCCCCAAGGGGACAATCAGCCCCAGCATTTT.

This chain uses TRBV10-1 with TRBJ2-7, with 10 nucleotides matching TRBD1. Germline lookup yields CDR1 WNHNN and CDR2 SYGVQD (reference sequence). V lost 8 bases and J lost 6; bases outside the gene matches: 13. The CDR3 totals 15 residues. CDR3 region: CASSIRTGGIGEQYF. In DNA form, the CDR3 reads TGCGCCAGCTCAATTAGGACAGGGGGTATTGGCGAGCAGTACTTC.

The gene calls are TRBV15 and TRBJ1-4; a weak D match, TRBD1 (5 bases). The V gene lost 1 base and the J gene lost 0 bases, with 12 bases spanning the gap. The germline V gene encodes CDR1 LNHNV and CDR2 YYDKDF (reference sequence). The CDR3 runs 17 residues. In DNA form, the CDR3 reads TGTGCCACCAGCAGAGGAAAAGGGGCCGCAACTAATGAAAAACTGTTTTTT. Translation: CATSRGKGAATNEKLFF.

V and J are TRBV7-6 and TRBJ2-1, with a tentative D call TRBD2 (6 bases). Trimming took off 5 bases at V and 7 bases at J, with 21 bases between the two ends. The CDR3 has 16 amino acids. Germline V CDR1 and CDR2: SGHVS, FNYEAQ. CDR3 bases: TGTGCCAGCAGCCCCTTGTACGTAGCGGAAAGAAATGAGCAGTTCTTC. Translating it yields CASSPLYVAERNEQFF.